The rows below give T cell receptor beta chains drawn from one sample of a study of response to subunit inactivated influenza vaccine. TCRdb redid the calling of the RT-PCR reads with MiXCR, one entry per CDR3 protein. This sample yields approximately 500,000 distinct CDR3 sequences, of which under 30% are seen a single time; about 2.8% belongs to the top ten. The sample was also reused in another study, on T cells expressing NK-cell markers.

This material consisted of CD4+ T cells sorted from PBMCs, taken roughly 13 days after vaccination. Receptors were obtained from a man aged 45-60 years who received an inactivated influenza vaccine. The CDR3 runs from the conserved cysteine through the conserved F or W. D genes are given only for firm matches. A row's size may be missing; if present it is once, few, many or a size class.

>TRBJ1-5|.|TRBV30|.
TGTGCCTGGAGTGCGGCAGCCCTCAATCAGCCCCAGCATTTT
CAWSAAALNQPQHF
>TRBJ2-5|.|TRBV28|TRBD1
TGTGCCAGCAGTACTCGGACAGGGGGCGAACGGGCCCAAGAGACCCAGTACTTC
CASSTRTGGERAQETQYF
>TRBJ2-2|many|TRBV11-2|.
TGTGCCAGCAGCTTAGATACAGGGATACCCGGCGGGGAGCTGTTTTTT
CASSLDTGIPGGELFF
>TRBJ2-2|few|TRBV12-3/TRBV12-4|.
TGTGCCAGCAGCCCTAGCCAACCCGGGGAGCTGTTTTTT
CASSPSQPGELFF
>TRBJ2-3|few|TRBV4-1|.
TGCGCCAGCAGCCAAGGGGCAGTGCCTACCGGGACAGATACGCAGTATTTT
CASSQGAVPTGTDTQYF
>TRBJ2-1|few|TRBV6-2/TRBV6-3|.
TGTGCCAGCAAAACCTCAGACCCGAATGAGCAGTTCTTC
CASKTSDPNEQFF
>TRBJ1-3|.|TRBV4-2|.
TGTGCCAGCAGCCAAGATCGGTTGGGACCCTACTCTGGAAACACCATATATTTT
CASSQDRLGPYSGNTIYF
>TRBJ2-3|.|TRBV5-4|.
TGTGCCAGCAGCTCGCCTCCGGCCACGAAGGGGGATACGCAGTATTTT
CASSSPPATKGDTQYF
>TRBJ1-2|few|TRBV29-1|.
TGCAGCGCAGTCCGACCCGTCGAATATGGCTACACCTTC
CSAVRPVEYGYTF
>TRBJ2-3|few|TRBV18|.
TGTGCCAGCTCACCACAGGTGTGGGCAGATACGCAGTATTTT
CASSPQVWADTQYF
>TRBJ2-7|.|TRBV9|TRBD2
TGTGCCAGCAGCGTAGGATCGCCTCTAGCGGGCTACGAGCAGTACTTC
CASSVGSPLAGYEQYF
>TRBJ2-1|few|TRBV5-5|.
TGTGCCAGCAGCTTGGCCACAGGGTTAATGTCCTACAATGAGCAGTTCTTC
CASSLATGLMSYNEQFF
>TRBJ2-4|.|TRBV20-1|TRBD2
TGCAGTGCTAGCCGACCAGCGGGGGGCGCTCCGGCCAAAAACATTCAGTACTTC
CSASRPAGGAPAKNIQYF
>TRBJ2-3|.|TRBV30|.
TGTGCCTGGCGCCGCACAGATACGCAGTATTTT
CAWRRTDTQYF
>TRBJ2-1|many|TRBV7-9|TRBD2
TGTGCCAGCAGCTTTACTAGCGGGGGGTACAATGAGCAGTTCTTC
CASSFTSGGYNEQFF
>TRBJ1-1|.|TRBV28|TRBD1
TGTGCCAGCAGGCGACAGGGGGCTAGGGCTGAAGCTTTCTTT
CASRRQGARAEAFF
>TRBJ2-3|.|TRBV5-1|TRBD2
TGCGCCAGCAGCAAAGGACTAGCGGGGACCTACACAGATACGCAGTATTTT
CASSKGLAGTYTDTQYF
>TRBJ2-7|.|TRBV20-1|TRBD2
TGCAGTGCTAGAGACACTAGCGGAGCTACCTACGAGCAGTACTTC
CSARDTSGATYEQYF
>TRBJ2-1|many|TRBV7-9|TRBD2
TGTGCCAGCAGAAGGGCCGGGACTAGCGTCAGTGAGCAGTTCTTC
CASRRAGTSVSEQFF
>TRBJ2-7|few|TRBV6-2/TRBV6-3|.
TGTGCCAGCAGCTCCTACCGGGATAGGACCTACGAGCAGTACTTC
CASSSYRDRTYEQYF
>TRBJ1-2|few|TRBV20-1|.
TGCAGTGATACCTATATGACGGCGACGGGGAATGGCTACACCTTC
CSDTYMTATGNGYTF
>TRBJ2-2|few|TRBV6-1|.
TGTGCCAGCAGGGCGATCGGCACCGGGGAGCTGTTTTTT
CASRAIGTGELFF
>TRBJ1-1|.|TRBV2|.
TGTGCCAGCCAGGGACACCGGAACACTGAAGCTTTCTTT
CASQGHRNTEAFF
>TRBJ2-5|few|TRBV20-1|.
TGCAGTGCTAGAGACCCTCACAGGGTTTCAGAGACCCAGTACTTC
CSARDPHRVSETQYF
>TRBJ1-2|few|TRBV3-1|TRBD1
TGTGCCAGCAGCCCCTCCGGGACAGTTTCACCCTATGGCTACACCTTC
CASSPSGTVSPYGYTF
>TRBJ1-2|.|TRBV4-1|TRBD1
TGCGCCAGCAGCCCCGGGACAGGGAAGGGCTATGGCTACACCTTC
CASSPGTGKGYGYTF
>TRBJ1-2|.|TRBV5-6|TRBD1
TGTGCCAGCAGTCCGGACAGGTCGAGTGGCTACACCTTC
CASSPDRSSGYTF
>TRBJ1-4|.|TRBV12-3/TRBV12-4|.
TGTGCCAGCAATCCGGGCCCGGTTTTTGAAAAACTGTTTTTT
CASNPGPVFEKLFF
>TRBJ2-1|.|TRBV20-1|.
TGCAGTGCTAGAGGAGGGGGAGATGAGCAGTTCTTC
CSARGGGDEQFF
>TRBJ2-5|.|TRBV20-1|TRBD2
TGCAGTGCTAGCGGACTAGCGGGAAGGTGGGAGACCCAGTACTTC
CSASGLAGRWETQYF
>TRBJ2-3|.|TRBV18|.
TGTGCCAGCTCACCCGGGACGAATGCAGATACGCAGTATTTT
CASSPGTNADTQYF
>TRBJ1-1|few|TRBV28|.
TGTGCCAGCAGCTGGGTTCGAGGGCAGCTGAACACTGAAGCTTTCTTT
CASSWVRGQLNTEAFF
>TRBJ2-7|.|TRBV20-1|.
TGCAGTGCTCCTGGACGTGGGAGCTCCTACGAGCAGTACTTC
CSAPGRGSSYEQYF
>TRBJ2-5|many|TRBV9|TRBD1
TGTGCCAGCAGCCCAAAGACGGGACAGGCCTACCAAGAGACCCAGTACTTC
CASSPKTGQAYQETQYF
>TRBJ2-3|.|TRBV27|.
TGTGCCAGCAGTTTAATGGGGCTGGGATCGACAGATACGCAGTATTTT
CASSLMGLGSTDTQYF
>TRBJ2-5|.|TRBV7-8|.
TGTGCCAGCAGCTTAGACAGTTTCGAGACCCAGTACTTC
CASSLDSFETQYF
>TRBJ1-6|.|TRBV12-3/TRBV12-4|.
TGTGCCAGCAGTTCTGTACCTCGGAATTCACCCCTCCACTTT
CASSSVPRNSPLHF
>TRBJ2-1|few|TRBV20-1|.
TGCAGTGCTAGAGATCAGATGAAGAATGAGCAGTTCTTC
CSARDQMKNEQFF
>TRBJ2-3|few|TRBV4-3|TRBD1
TGCGCCAGCAGCCTAAACAGGGACAGGTGGTCGACAGATACGCAGTATTTT
CASSLNRDRWSTDTQYF
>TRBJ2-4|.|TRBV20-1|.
TGCAGTGCTAGAGATCCTTCGGGGGGCCTTCAGTACTTC
CSARDPSGGLQYF
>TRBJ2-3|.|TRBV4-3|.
TGCGCCAGCAGCCAAGAGTACCGGGGCAGGGGCACAGATACGCAGTATTTT
CASSQEYRGRGTDTQYF
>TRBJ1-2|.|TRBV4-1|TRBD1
TGCGCCAGCAGCCCGCCTCTTCGACAGGGTCGAGGGGAAGGATATGGCTACACCTTC
CASSPPLRQGRGEGYGYTF
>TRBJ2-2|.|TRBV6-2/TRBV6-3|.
TGTGCCAGCTTGCCGGCGGGGCTTATTTTCGGGGAGCTGTTTTTT
CASLPAGLIFGELFF
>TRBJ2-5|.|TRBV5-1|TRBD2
TGCGCCAGCATGACTAGCGGGGGAGAAGAGACCCAGTACTTC
CASMTSGGEETQYF
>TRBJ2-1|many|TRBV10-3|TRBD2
TGTGCCATGACTAGCGGGAGCCACAATGAGCAGTTCTTC
CAMTSGSHNEQFF
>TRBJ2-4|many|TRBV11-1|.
TGTGCCAGCAGCTCGTTGGCAGATACGGAACTAGCCAAAAACATTCAGTACTTC
CASSSLADTELAKNIQYF
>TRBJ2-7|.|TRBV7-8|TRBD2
TGTGCCAGCAGCCTCCGGGAGGGGCGATCCTACGAGCAGTACTTC
CASSLREGRSYEQYF
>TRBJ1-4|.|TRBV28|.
TGTGCCAGCAACCGACAGCCCCATAATGAAAAACTGTTTTTT
CASNRQPHNEKLFF
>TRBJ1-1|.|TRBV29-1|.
TGCAGCGTAAGCCCCCCGCAGACCGAACCTAACACTGAAGCTTTCTTT
CSVSPPQTEPNTEAFF
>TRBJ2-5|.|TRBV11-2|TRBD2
TGTGCCAGCAGCTCTAACCTGGGAGGGAGAGAGACCCAGTACTTC
CASSSNLGGRETQYF